Presented here are 9 T cell receptor beta chains from one specimen sequenced in a study of spatial heterogeneity in lung cancer. TCRdb re-derived calls from the 5' RACE reads in MiXCR, one entry per CDR3 protein. The top ten hold roughly two fifths of the sample, which has 90,000 to 95,000 distinct CDR3 sequences, less than 15% seen once. Described time point: sample taken at primary tumor resection. The specimen was PBMCs, collected at surgery. All receptors derive from a male donor with early-stage non-small cell lung cancer.

This clonotype was observed at least ten times. The chain recombines TRBV7-3 with TRBJ2-3; no clear D. V lost 8 bases and J lost 7, with 13 bases in between. Germline CDR1 SGHTA, CDR2 FQGTGA. The CDR3 is made up of 12 amino acids. CDR3 coding DNA: TGTGCCAGCGGGCCGACACGGAATACGCAGTATTTT. Its translation is CASGPTRNTQYF.

This clonotype was counted many times. The chain recombines TRBV5-4 with TRBJ2-1; TRBD1 matches at 8 bases. Germline CDR1 and CDR2: SGHNT and YYREEE (reference sequence). CDR3 length: 16 amino acids. V shed 0 bases and J 4 bases; nucleotides not matched to a gene: 6. The CDR3 loop is CASSLADRVTYNEQFF. CDR3 DNA: TGTGCCAGCAGCTTGGCGGACAGGGTGACGTACAATGAGCAGTTCTTC. The full variable domain, its missing parts supplied by reference TRBV5-4 and TRBJ2-1, is ETGVTQSPTHLIKTRGQQVTLRCSSQSGHNTVSWYQQALGQGPQFIFQYYREEENGRGNFPPRFSGLQFPNYSSELNVNALELDDSALYLCASSLADRVTYNEQFFGPGTRLTVL.

The chain links TRBV3-1 to TRBJ2-2, with D possibly being TRBD2 (5 bases). Germline assignment: CDR1 LGHDT and CDR2 YNNKEL (reference sequence). V lost 2 bases, J lost 2 bases, and 18 bases lay in between. The CDR3 length is 18 residues. The CDR3, as DNA: TGTGCCAGCAGCCAAAGAGGGCCAGCCCGCAGAAACACCGGGGAGCTGTTTTTT. Translated: CASSQRGPARRNTGELFF.

This clonotype was counted many times. V is TRBV12-3 or TRBV12-4 and J is TRBJ1-5; 9 nucleotides agree with TRBD1. V lost 5 bases and J lost 4; bases outside the gene matches: 0. The CDR3 covers 13 residues. CDR3 DNA sequence: TGTGCCAGCAGTGACAGGGGGAATCAGCCCCAGCATTTT. Amino acids: CASSDRGNQPQHF.

This clonotype was found many times. The V call is TRBV11-2, the J call TRBJ2-5, with 7 bases lining up with TRBD2. This CDR3 contains 15 residues. With 1 base clipped from V and 2 bases from J, the junction kept 4 bases outside the gene matches. CDR1 and CDR2 (germline): SGHAT, FQNNGV. The CDR3 region is CASSLGDYPQETQYF. CDR3 bases: TGTGCCAGCAGCTTAGGGGACTATCCTCAAGAGACCCAGTACTTC.

The chain has TRBV10-3 and TRBJ2-3; 7 positions agree with TRBD1. In germline, CDR1 is ENHRY, CDR2 SYGVKD. The CDR3 contains 15 residues. Unmatched junction bases numbered 6, after V lost 2 bases and J lost 4 bases. The CDR3 sequence is CAISEGQVGADTQYF. CDR3 sequence (DNA): TGTGCCATCAGTGAGGGACAGGTGGGCGCAGATACGCAGTATTTT.

This clonotype occurred many times. The J gene is TRBJ2-1, the V gene TRBV19, with D unclear. Trimming cost V 6 bases and J 7 bases, with 13 bases left between them. CDR1 is LNHDA and CDR2 is SQIVND in the germline V gene (reference sequence). CDR3 length: 13 amino acids. CDR3 DNA sequence: TGTGCCAGTAGCCTGGGCAATTCAAATGAGCAGTTCTTC. Translated: CASSLGNSNEQFF.

The J gene is TRBJ2-1, the V gene TRBV7-6, with 11 positions matching TRBD2. The germline gives CDR1 SGHVS, CDR2 FNYEAQ. Unmatched junction bases numbered 6, after V lost 1 base and J lost 1 base. This CDR3 is 18 amino acids long. The CDR3 sequence: CASSLDSGRARSYNEQFF. CDR3 nucleotides: TGTGCCAGCAGCTTAGATAGCGGGAGGGCCCGTTCCTACAATGAGCAGTTCTTC.

This clonotype was observed many times. Here the CDR3 DNA reads TGCAGCCACCGGGAGGCGACCTACGAGCAGTACTTC. Amino acids: CSHREATYEQYF. The chain links TRBV29-1 to TRBJ2-7; TRBD2 aligns across 7 bases. Germline CDR1 is SQVTM and CDR2 is ANQGSEA. This CDR3 has 12 residues. Losses at the gene ends were 8 bases for V and 2 bases for J; bases not matched to a gene: 6.